These 8 T cell receptor beta chains share one sample of origin, sequenced in a study of beta chain features in type 1 diabetes. The study, taken as a whole, reports: Across all four CD4+ subsets, people with type 1 diabetes showed modestly shorter TCRB CDR3s.

Sequencing targeted expressed TCRB transcripts, as all isolated RNA had been reverse transcribed. The data were produced by immunoSEQ multiplex PCR, yet TCRdb's version contains in-frame clones alone and is incomplete. The data contain more than 250,000 clones, 20% to 25% of them seen just once; the ten biggest clones take up approximately 0.011%. These receptors lack a known antigen. The source material was naive CD4+ T cells from blood. The receptors here all came from a woman in her 30s with type 1 diabetes.

This clone has a handful of counts. This CDR3 is CASSLERQGRYEQYF. For the CDR3, the DNA is TGTGCCAGCAGCTTAGAGCGACAGGGCCGCTACGAGCAGTACTTC. The chain carries TRBV11-2 and TRBJ2-7, with 7 bases matching TRBD1. The CDR3 is 15 residues long. From germline, CDR1 is SGHAT and CDR2 FQNNGV. With 0 bases clipped from V and 3 bases from J, the junction kept 5 bases outside the gene matches.

V usage is TRBV28 and J usage is TRBJ1-2; no firm D call. CDR1 and CDR2 (germline): MDHEN, SYDVKM. The CDR3 extends over 13 amino acids. The V gene lost 2 bases and the J gene lost 8 bases, with 12 bases spanning the gap. The DNA of the CDR3 is TGTGCCAGCAGTTTAACGCAGGCACGGGGCTACACCTTC. Translated, it gives CASSLTQARGYTF.

The sample holds a few counts of this clone. The chain combines TRBV5-4 with TRBJ1-5; 8 bases line up with TRBD1. The CDR3 has 15 amino acids. Per germline, CDR1 SGHNT and CDR2 YYREEE (reference sequence). V dropped 4 bases and J dropped 4; count of bases not matched to a gene: 7. In DNA form, the CDR3 reads TGTGCCAGCAGCCGCGGGACAGGCGGTAATCAGCCCCAGCATTTT. Translation: CASSRGTGGNQPQHF.

This clone was seen just once. This rearrangement joins TRBV30 to TRBJ1-3; no reliable D call. V gave up 7 bases and J gave up 4 bases, with 11 bases separating them. In germline, CDR1 is GTSNPN, CDR2 SVGIG (reference sequence). CDR3 length: 12 residues. The CDR3 DNA is TGTGCCTCGAAACCGGGGGGAAACACCATATATTTT. It codes for CASKPGGNTIYF.

The CDR3 spells CATSREGTSSTGELFF. In DNA, the CDR3 is TGTGCCACCAGCAGAGAAGGGACTAGTTCGACCGGGGAGCTGTTTTTT. The chain has TRBV15 and TRBJ2-2; TRBD2 aligns across 8 bases. V was pared by 0 bases and J by 5 bases, with 5 bases of the junction left unmatched. The V gene's germline CDR1 is LNHNV and CDR2 YYDKDF (reference sequence). CDR3 size: 16 residues.

This clone was detected a few times. The rearrangement uses TRBV5-1 and TRBJ2-7; tentative D call: TRBD1 (7 bases). Germline assignment: CDR1 SGHRS and CDR2 YFSETQ. CDR3 length: 14 amino acids. Deletions cut 4 bases from V and 4 bases from J, with 15 bases between. The CDR3 region is CASSTPQGGYEQYF. For the CDR3, the DNA is TGCGCCAGCAGCACTCCCCAGGGGGGATACGAGCAGTACTTC.

The CDR3: CAISLGGVQETQYF. In DNA, the CDR3 is TGTGCCATCAGTCTGGGGGGGGTCCAAGAGACCCAGTACTTC. The V and J genes are TRBV10-3 and TRBJ2-5; 7 positions match TRBD2. The length of the CDR3 is 14 residues. The V and J ends lost 5 bases and 1 base, in that order; junction bases with no gene match: 4. Looked up from germline, CDR1 is ENHRY and CDR2 is SYGVKD.

This chain uses TRBV2 with TRBJ1-5; 9 positions match TRBD1. The CDR3 spans 15 residues. Germline V lookup: CDR1 SNHLY, CDR2 FYNNEI. V lost 3 bases, J lost 6 bases, and 6 bases stayed unmatched. The CDR3 is CASSEGQGVFQPQHF. The CDR3 DNA reads as TGTGCCAGCAGTGAGGGACAGGGAGTCTTTCAGCCCCAGCATTTT.